This record concerns one T cell receptor (beta chain) sequence. The CDR3 has 16 amino acids. Losses at the gene ends were 5 bases for V and 7 bases for J; bases not matched to a gene: 11. CDR1 and CDR2 from the germline V gene are DFQATT and SNEGSKA (reference sequence). This sample was taken from a study of T-cell reconstitution after alpha-beta-depleted transplantation in children. Unique molecular identifiers were incorporated when the TCRbeta library was constructed. TCRdb re-called the PCR reads through MiXCR, storing one row per CDR3 protein. The table includes 200,000 to 250,000 distinct CDR3 sequences, about 9.2% detected once.

Sequencing was performed on PBMCs from the stem cell graft donor, taken from the stem cell graft. The chain has TRBV20-1 and TRBJ2-1; 13 nucleotides align to TRBD2. This clonotype was sampled from a human donor who donated a stem cell graft to a child with acute lymphoblastic leukemia. CDR3 residues: CSAFRKLAGGPNEQFF. The CDR3 nucleotides read TGCAGTGCTTTCCGCAAACTAGCGGGGGGGCCTAATGAGCAGTTCTTC.